This is a list of T cell receptor beta chains from one sample in a study of lung T cells in sarcoidosis with Löfgren's syndrome. TCRdb ran MiXCR on the reads and lists one entry per CDR3 protein. The table includes a few thousand distinct CDR3 sequences, 15% to 25% detected once. The material sequenced was CD4+ T cells from bronchoalveolar lavage. Source of these receptors: a human donor with sarcoidosis (Löfgren's syndrome or another form), or a control subject (not recorded which). CDR3s include the opening cysteine and the closing phenylalanine or tryptophan. Fields, in order: V gene, clone size, J gene, D gene, CDR3 protein, CDR3 DNA. D genes are given only for firm matches. Rows may omit the clone size; those that give it use once, few, many or a size class.

v_gene: TRBV7-6; abundance: medium-sized; j_gene: TRBJ1-1; d_gene: NA; CDR3aa: CASSLFGKGTEAFF; CDR3nt: TGTGCCAGCAGCCTCTTCGGGAAGGGCACTGAAGCTTTCTTT
v_gene: TRBV7-2; abundance: medium-sized; j_gene: TRBJ1-3; d_gene: NA; CDR3aa: CASSLYAGAPGNTIYF; CDR3nt: TGTGCCAGCAGCTTATATGCAGGCGCCCCTGGAAACACCATATATTTT
v_gene: TRBV28; abundance: many; j_gene: TRBJ2-3; d_gene: TRBD2; CDR3aa: CASSSTPGLAGGSEAQDTQYF; CDR3nt: TGTGCCAGCAGTTCAACCCCGGGACTAGCGGGAGGTAGTGAGGCACAAGATACGCAGTATTTT
v_gene: TRBV2; abundance: many; j_gene: TRBJ2-5; d_gene: NA; CDR3aa: CASSEQGPQETQYF; CDR3nt: TGTGCCAGCAGTGAGCAGGGGCCCCAAGAGACCCAGTACTTC
v_gene: TRBV7-6; abundance: medium-sized; j_gene: TRBJ1-1; d_gene: TRBD1; CDR3aa: CASSPSSSRGRDTEAFF; CDR3nt: TGTGCCAGCAGCCCATCAAGTAGTAGGGGGCGGGACACTGAAGCTTTCTTT
v_gene: TRBV7-2; abundance: medium-sized; j_gene: TRBJ2-3; d_gene: TRBD2; CDR3aa: CASSGRGYSTDTQYF; CDR3nt: TGTGCCAGCAGCGGGCGGGGGTATAGCACAGATACGCAGTATTTT
v_gene: TRBV11-2; abundance: medium-sized; j_gene: TRBJ2-7; d_gene: NA; CDR3aa: CVSSPGHLISYEQYF; CDR3nt: TGTGTCAGCAGCCCCGGACACCTTATCTCCTACGAGCAGTACTTC
v_gene: TRBV4-2; abundance: medium-sized; j_gene: TRBJ2-7; d_gene: NA; CDR3aa: CASSQRGLDEQYF; CDR3nt: TGTGCCAGCAGCCAACGGGGCTTAGACGAGCAGTACTTC
v_gene: TRBV5-4; abundance: many; j_gene: TRBJ1-4; d_gene: NA; CDR3aa: CASSFQGVATNEKLFF; CDR3nt: TGTGCCAGCAGCTTCCAAGGAGTAGCAACTAATGAAAAACTGTTTTTT
v_gene: TRBV5-5; abundance: NA; j_gene: TRBJ2-1; d_gene: NA; CDR3aa: CASSLGDTLLYNGQFF; CDR3nt: TGTGCCAGCAGCTTAGGTGACACCCTCCTATACAATGGGCAGTTCTTC
v_gene: TRBV11-1; abundance: many; j_gene: TRBJ2-7; d_gene: NA; CDR3aa: CASSLVGGYEQYF; CDR3nt: TGTGCCAGCAGCTTAGTTGGCGGCTACGAGCAGTACTTC
v_gene: TRBV18; abundance: few; j_gene: TRBJ2-1; d_gene: NA; CDR3aa: CASSPNSHNEQFF; CDR3nt: TGTGCCAGCTCACCGAATAGCCACAATGAGCAGTTCTTC
v_gene: TRBV20-1; abundance: medium-sized; j_gene: TRBJ2-3; d_gene: TRBD2; CDR3aa: CSAPPRAGGTDTQYF; CDR3nt: TGCAGTGCTCCGCCCCGAGCGGGGGGCACAGATACGCAGTATTTT
v_gene: TRBV5-1; abundance: NA; j_gene: TRBJ2-2; d_gene: NA; CDR3aa: CASSLAPTGERELLF; CDR3nt: TGCGCCAGCAGCTTGGCCCCAACTGGAGAAAGGGAGCTGCTTTTT
v_gene: TRBV28; abundance: NA; j_gene: TRBJ2-4; d_gene: NA; CDR3aa: CASSFSGNVAKNIQYF; CDR3nt: TGCGCCAGCAGTTTCTCCGGGAACGTAGCCAAAAACATTCAGTACTTC
v_gene: TRBV12-3/TRBV12-4; abundance: medium-sized; j_gene: TRBJ2-4; d_gene: NA; CDR3aa: CASENSGLAKNIQYF; CDR3nt: TGTGCCAGCGAGAACAGCGGATTAGCCAAAAACATTCAGTACTTC
v_gene: TRBV5-5; abundance: many; j_gene: TRBJ1-1; d_gene: NA; CDR3aa: CASRRDLNTEAFF; CDR3nt: TGTGCCAGCCGGCGGGACCTGAACACTGAAGCTTTCTTT
v_gene: TRBV25-1; abundance: medium-sized; j_gene: TRBJ2-1; d_gene: NA; CDR3aa: CASSLSWAAQFF; CDR3nt: TGTGCCAGCAGCCTCTCCTGGGCTGCGCAGTTCTTC
v_gene: TRBV2; abundance: medium-sized; j_gene: TRBJ2-7; d_gene: NA; CDR3aa: CASSETRYEQYF; CDR3nt: TGTGCCAGCAGTGAAACCCGATACGAGCAGTACTTC
v_gene: TRBV5-1; abundance: medium-sized; j_gene: TRBJ1-1; d_gene: NA; CDR3aa: CASSLGALSGTEAFF; CDR3nt: TGCGCCAGCAGCTTGGGTGCCCTCTCGGGCACTGAAGCTTTCTTT
v_gene: TRBV28; abundance: large; j_gene: TRBJ2-1; d_gene: NA; CDR3aa: CASSLSGSSSYNEQFF; CDR3nt: TGTGCCAGCAGTTTATCCGGCTCGAGCTCCTACAATGAGCAGTTCTTC
v_gene: TRBV15; abundance: once; j_gene: TRBJ2-2; d_gene: NA; CDR3aa: CATSRDQYGERFW; CDR3nt: TGTGCCACCAGCAGAGATCAATACGGGGAGCGGTTTTGG
v_gene: TRBV5-4; abundance: many; j_gene: TRBJ2-7; d_gene: NA; CDR3aa: CASGKEGTYEQYF; CDR3nt: TGTGCCAGCGGTAAGGAAGGGACCTACGAGCAGTACTTC
v_gene: TRBV4-2; abundance: large; j_gene: TRBJ2-1; d_gene: TRBD2; CDR3aa: CASSQAPGGGNEQFF; CDR3nt: TGTGCCAGCAGCCAAGCCCCGGGGGGAGGAAATGAGCAGTTCTTC
v_gene: TRBV5-6; abundance: many; j_gene: TRBJ2-5; d_gene: NA; CDR3aa: CASSSPRDGETQYF; CDR3nt: TGTGCCAGCAGCTCTCCCAGGGATGGAGAGACCCAGTACTTC
v_gene: TRBV12-3/TRBV12-4; abundance: many; j_gene: TRBJ1-1; d_gene: NA; CDR3aa: CASSWTVNTEAFF; CDR3nt: TGTGCCAGCAGTTGGACAGTGAACACTGAAGCTTTCTTT
v_gene: TRBV14; abundance: NA; j_gene: TRBJ2-3; d_gene: NA; CDR3aa: CASGSRTLTSTDTQYF; CDR3nt: TGTGCCAGCGGCTCCCGGACTCTTACTAGCACAGATACGCAGTATTTT
v_gene: TRBV2; abundance: NA; j_gene: TRBJ1-2; d_gene: NA; CDR3aa: CASSEEKGPGYIF; CDR3nt: TGTGCCAGCAGTGAGGAAAAGGGACCTGGCTACATCTTC
v_gene: TRBV10-2; abundance: few; j_gene: TRBJ1-3; d_gene: TRBD1; CDR3aa: CASAQTGTRASGNTIYF; CDR3nt: TGCGCCAGTGCCCAGACAGGGACCCGAGCCTCTGGAAACACCATATATTTT
v_gene: TRBV5-6; abundance: NA; j_gene: TRBJ2-5; d_gene: NA; CDR3aa: CASSSPRGGETQYF; CDR3nt: TGTGCCAGCAGCTCCCCCCGCGGAGGAGAGACCCAGTACTTC
v_gene: TRBV4-1; abundance: NA; j_gene: TRBJ2-5; d_gene: NA; CDR3aa: CASSRDSWSGLGTQYF; CDR3nt: TGCGCCAGCAGCCGAGATTCCTGGTCAGGGTTGGGGACCCAGTACTTC
v_gene: TRBV5-1; abundance: many; j_gene: TRBJ1-1; d_gene: TRBD1; CDR3aa: CASSPGDRPMNTEAFF; CDR3nt: TGCGCCAGCAGCCCGGGGGACAGGCCGATGAACACTGAAGCTTTCTTT
v_gene: TRBV29-1; abundance: many; j_gene: TRBJ1-5; d_gene: TRBD1; CDR3aa: CSAGDGQVNQPQHF; CDR3nt: TGCAGCGCCGGCGATGGACAGGTAAATCAGCCCCAGCATTTT
v_gene: TRBV6-1; abundance: large; j_gene: TRBJ1-4; d_gene: NA; CDR3aa: CASSMTDSKGVKLFF; CDR3nt: TGTGCCAGCAGTATGACTGACAGCAAGGGGGTTAAACTGTTTTTT
v_gene: TRBV5-4; abundance: many; j_gene: TRBJ1-2; d_gene: NA; CDR3aa: CASSLQGTHYGYTF; CDR3nt: TGTGCCAGCAGCTTGCAGGGGACCCATTATGGCTACACCTTC
v_gene: TRBV3-1; abundance: few; j_gene: TRBJ1-1; d_gene: NA; CDR3aa: CAGAGGQNTEASF; CDR3nt: TGTGCCGGCGCTGGGGGGCAGAACACTGAAGCTTCCTTT
v_gene: TRBV13; abundance: medium-sized; j_gene: TRBJ2-1; d_gene: TRBD2; CDR3aa: CASSSAETSGSSWGGEQFF; CDR3nt: TGTGCCAGCAGCTCCGCCGAGACTAGCGGTTCCTCCTGGGGAGGTGAGCAGTTCTTC
v_gene: TRBV4-1; abundance: medium-sized; j_gene: TRBJ2-5; d_gene: NA; CDR3aa: CASSQEKVGETQYF; CDR3nt: TGCGCCAGCAGCCAAGAGAAGGTGGGTGAGACCCAGTACTTC
v_gene: TRBV2; abundance: large; j_gene: TRBJ1-4; d_gene: NA; CDR3aa: CASLRTWGEKLFF; CDR3nt: TGTGCCAGCCTGAGGACCTGGGGTGAAAAACTGTTTTTT
v_gene: TRBV29-1; abundance: many; j_gene: TRBJ2-6; d_gene: NA; CDR3aa: CSADGDSGANVLTF; CDR3nt: TGCAGCGCCGACGGTGACTCTGGGGCCAACGTCCTGACTTTC
v_gene: TRBV19; abundance: many; j_gene: TRBJ2-3; d_gene: TRBD2; CDR3aa: CASSPRSGRGTDTQYF; CDR3nt: TGTGCCAGTAGTCCAAGGAGCGGGAGAGGCACAGATACGCAGTATTTT
v_gene: TRBV5-4; abundance: large; j_gene: TRBJ2-5; d_gene: NA; CDR3aa: CASSLDTTTQYF; CDR3nt: TGTGCCAGCAGCCTGGACACAACGACCCAGTACTTC